Below, 14 T cell receptor beta chains from the same sample are listed, as sequenced in a study of blood T cell repertoires in COVID-19. Sequencing used immunoSEQ multiplex PCR; TCRdb keeps in-frame clones, though not all of them. The sample lists 200,000 to 250,000 clones; 84% were seen once. Sequencing used PBMCs or T cells enriched from blood (not recorded which). The receptors were sampled from a woman between 40 and 55 years old who had recovered from COVID-19.

The rearrangement links TRBV19 to TRBJ1-5; TRBD1 matches at 10 bases. The CDR3 loop spans 18 amino acids. The V and J ends lost 6 bases and 4 bases, in that order; junction bases with no gene match: 15. Looked up from germline, CDR1 is LNHDA and CDR2 is SQIVND (reference sequence). DNA for the CDR3: TGTGCCAGTAGAAGGACCTGGACAGGGGGGTTTGAAAATCAGCCCCAGCATTTT. It yields the protein CASRRTWTGGFENQPQHF.

The rearrangement links TRBV25-1 to TRBJ1-6; 7 bases map to TRBD1. The V and J ends lost 6 bases and 5 bases, in that order; junction bases with no gene match: 4. The CDR3 is 14 residues long. Per germline, CDR1 MGHDK and CDR2 SYGVNS. CDR3 sequence: CASRSTGNNSPLHF. CDR3 nucleotides: TGTGCCAGCAGGTCGACAGGGAATAATTCACCCCTCCACTTT.

The chain carries TRBV5-1 and TRBJ1-5; perhaps TRBD1 as D (6 bases). CDR3 size: 15 residues. The germline V gene encodes CDR1 SGHRS and CDR2 YFSETQ. The V end was cut by 2 bases, the J end by 1 base, with 10 bases between. CDR3 nucleotides: TGCGCCAGCAGCTTCACAGGGAAGAGCAATCAGCCCCAGCATTTT. This encodes CASSFTGKSNQPQHF.

The genes are TRBV2 and TRBJ1-5; the match to TRBD1 covers 7 bases. The CDR3 runs to 14 residues. Germline trimming cut 5 bases from V and 4 bases from J; bases unmatched to any gene: 5. In germline, CDR1 is SNHLY, CDR2 FYNNEI. CDR3 sequence: CASSLGQMNQPQHF. The CDR3 coding sequence is TGTGCCAGCAGTCTGGGACAGATGAATCAGCCCCAGCATTTT.

This chain uses TRBV7-3 with TRBJ2-3; 9 bases are a match to TRBD2. From germline, CDR1 is SGHTA and CDR2 FQGTGA. The length of the CDR3 is 14 residues. Trimming cost V 5 bases and J 6 bases; bases outside gene matches: 6. CDR3 residues: CASSPSGLADTQYF. The CDR3 nucleotides read TGTGCCAGCAGCCCTTCAGGACTAGCGGATACGCAGTATTTT.

The genes are TRBV6-2 or TRBV6-3 and TRBJ2-4, with 11 bases aligning to TRBD2. From germline, CDR1 is MNHEY and CDR2 SVGEGT. The CDR3 sequence is 19 residues long. The V segment lost 2 bases and the J segment 0 bases; nucleotides outside the gene matches: 9. As DNA, the CDR3 is TGTGCCAGCAGTTACCGGTTAGCGGGAGGGCCTATAGCCAAAAACATTCAGTACTTC. As protein: CASSYRLAGGPIAKNIQYF.

V and J are TRBV6-2 or TRBV6-3 and TRBJ2-3; 7 bases are a match to TRBD2. The CDR3 is 14 amino acids. V gave up 4 bases and J gave up 2 bases; unmatched junction bases: 3. The germline V gene has CDR1 MNHEY and CDR2 SVGEGT. CDR3 loop: CASSSRGVTDTQYF. The CDR3 DNA is TGTGCCAGCAGTTCTCGGGGGGTCACAGATACGCAGTATTTT.

This chain links TRBV7-9 with TRBJ2-2; 7 nucleotides match TRBD1. Germline V CDR1 and CDR2: SEHNR, FQNEAQ (reference sequence). The CDR3 has 14 residues. Trimming removed 5 bases from V and 3 bases from J; junction bases left unmatched: 3. The CDR3 spells CASSQTGYTGELFF. CDR3 bases: TGTGCCAGCAGCCAGACAGGGTACACCGGGGAGCTGTTTTTT.

J is TRBJ2-2 and V is TRBV7-2, with TRBD2 as a possible D gene (5 bases). This CDR3 comprises 14 residues. CDR1 is SGHTA, CDR2 FQGNSA, per germline. The germline V and J ends were trimmed by 3 bases and 5 bases, with 10 bases remaining between them. In DNA form, the CDR3 reads TGTGCCAGCAGCTTGGAGCGGATAACCGGGGAGCTGTTTTTT. Protein sequence: CASSLERITGELFF. Drawing the rest from reference TRBV7-2 and TRBJ2-2, the complete variable domain is GAGVSQSPSNKVTEKGKDVELRCDPISGHTALYWYRQSLGQGLEFLIYFQGNSAPDKSGLPSDRFSAERTGGSVSTLTIQRTQQEDSAVYLCASSLERITGELFFGEGSRLTVL.

The chain carries TRBV5-8 and TRBJ2-7; TRBD2 agrees at 7 bases. The V gene's germline CDR1 is SGHTS and CDR2 YDEGEE. The V gene end was trimmed by 1 base and the J gene end by 2 bases; junction bases not matched to a gene: 6. CDR3 length: 15 residues. The CDR3 is CASSLLGLPAYEQYF. DNA of the CDR3: TGTGCCAGCAGCTTGCTGGGACTACCGGCCTACGAGCAGTACTTC.

V and J are TRBV29-1 and TRBJ2-5, with 7 nucleotides matching TRBD2. CDR3 size: 12 residues. V shed 5 bases and J 5 bases; nucleotides not matched to a gene: 5. CDR1 is SQVTM and CDR2 is ANQGSEA in the germline V gene. CDR3 region: CSVSGGGETQYF. The CDR3 region has the DNA TGCAGCGTTTCGGGAGGCGGTGAGACCCAGTACTTC.

This chain connects TRBV13 to TRBJ1-4; D gene ambiguous. The CDR3 length is 13 residues. V was clipped by 2 bases and J by 4 bases, with 5 bases between them. Looked up from germline, CDR1 is PRHDT and CDR2 is FYEKMQ (reference sequence). CDR3 residues: CASSLRVNEKLFF. DNA for the CDR3: TGTGCCAGCAGCTTACGGGTTAATGAAAAACTGTTTTTT.

The chain couples TRBV5-4 to TRBJ2-7; D gene ambiguous. The CDR3 is 13 amino acids. Germline loops: CDR1 SGHNT, CDR2 YYREEE (reference sequence). V lost 2 bases and J 0 bases, leaving 6 bases between the germline ends. The CDR3 loop reads CASSLPSSYEQYV. Here the CDR3 DNA reads TGTGCCAGCAGCTTACCTAGCTCCTACGAGCAGTACGTC.

In the case of this clone: Other DNA sequences from this sample encode an identical CDR3 as well. The genes are TRBV10-3 and TRBJ2-5; no definite D call. Germline CDR1 and CDR2: ENHRY and SYGVKD. This CDR3 has 12 residues. Trimming removed 8 bases at V and 0 bases at J, with 7 bases between. The CDR3 bases are TGTGCCATCGGCGGAAACCAAGAGACCCAGTACTTC. Amino acid sequence: CAIGGNQETQYF.